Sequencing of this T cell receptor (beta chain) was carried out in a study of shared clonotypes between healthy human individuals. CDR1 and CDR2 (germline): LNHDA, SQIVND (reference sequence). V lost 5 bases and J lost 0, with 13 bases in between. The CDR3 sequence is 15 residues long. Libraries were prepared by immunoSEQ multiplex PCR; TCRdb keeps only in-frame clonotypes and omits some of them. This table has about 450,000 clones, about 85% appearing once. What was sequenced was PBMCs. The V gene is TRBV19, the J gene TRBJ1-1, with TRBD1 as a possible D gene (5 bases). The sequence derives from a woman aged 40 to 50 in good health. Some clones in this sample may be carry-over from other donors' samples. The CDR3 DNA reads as TGTGCCAGTAGTTTATCCGGGACGATGAACACTGAAGCTTTCTTT. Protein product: CASSLSGTMNTEAFF.